This TCR beta chain was captured in a study of radiation and T cells in renal cell carcinoma. The V gene lost 5 bases and the J gene lost 3 bases, with 10 bases spanning the gap. Germline CDR1 reads MNHEY; CDR2 reads SVGAGI. This CDR3 has 13 residues. As to time point: blood 4 weeks post-SBRT, at nephrectomy. This sample's treatment: 15 Gy SBRT to primary tumor, nephrectomy 4 weeks later. Sequencing used immunoSEQ multiplex PCR; TCRdb keeps in-frame clones, though not all of them. The table includes over 85,000 clones, 70% to 90% detected once. This sequence was found in a man aged 45-65 years with renal cell carcinoma. V is TRBV6-5 and J is TRBJ1-1; D is unresolved. Source: blood, taken from a patient whose treatment included radiotherapy and nephrectomy. The CDR3 here is CASSRVWDTEAFF. In DNA form, the CDR3 reads TGTGCCAGCAGTAGAGTCTGGGACACTGAAGCTTTCTTT.